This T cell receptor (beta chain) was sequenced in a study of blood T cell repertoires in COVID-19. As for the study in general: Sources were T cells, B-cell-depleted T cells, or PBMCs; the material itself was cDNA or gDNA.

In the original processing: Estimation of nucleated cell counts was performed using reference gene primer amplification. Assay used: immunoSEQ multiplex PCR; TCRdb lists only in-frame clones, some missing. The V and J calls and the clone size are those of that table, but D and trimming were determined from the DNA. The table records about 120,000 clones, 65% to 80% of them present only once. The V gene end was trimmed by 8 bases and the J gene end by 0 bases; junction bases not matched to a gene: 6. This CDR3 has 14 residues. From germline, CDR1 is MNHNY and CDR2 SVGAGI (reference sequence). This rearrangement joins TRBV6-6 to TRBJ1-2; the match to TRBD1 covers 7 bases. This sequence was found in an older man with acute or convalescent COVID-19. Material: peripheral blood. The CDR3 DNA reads TGTGCCAGCGAACGAGGGGGCTCTAACTATGGCTACACCTTC. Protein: CASERGGSNYGYTF.